The TCR beta chain described here comes from a study of early T cells in non-severe SARS-CoV-2 infection. The table lists this clonotype with a few counts. TCRdb used MiXCR to reprocess the 5' RACE reads, holding one entry per CDR3 protein. The table records around 83,000 distinct CDR3 sequences, 10% of them present only once. The CDR3 totals 15 residues. Trimming took 1 base from V and 1 from J; bases not matched to a gene: 3. Germline V gives CDR1 DFQATT, CDR2 SNEGSKA (reference sequence). The chain recombines TRBV20-1 with TRBJ2-2; 7 bases align to TRBD1. The sequences come from whole blood, collected at baseline. This TCR came from an adult who was a healthcare worker with PCR-confirmed SARS-CoV-2 infection or an uninfected control (not recorded which). The CDR3 sequence: CSARARQGNTGELFF. CDR3 bases: TGCAGTGCTAGAGCCAGACAGGGGAACACCGGGGAGCTGTTTTTT.